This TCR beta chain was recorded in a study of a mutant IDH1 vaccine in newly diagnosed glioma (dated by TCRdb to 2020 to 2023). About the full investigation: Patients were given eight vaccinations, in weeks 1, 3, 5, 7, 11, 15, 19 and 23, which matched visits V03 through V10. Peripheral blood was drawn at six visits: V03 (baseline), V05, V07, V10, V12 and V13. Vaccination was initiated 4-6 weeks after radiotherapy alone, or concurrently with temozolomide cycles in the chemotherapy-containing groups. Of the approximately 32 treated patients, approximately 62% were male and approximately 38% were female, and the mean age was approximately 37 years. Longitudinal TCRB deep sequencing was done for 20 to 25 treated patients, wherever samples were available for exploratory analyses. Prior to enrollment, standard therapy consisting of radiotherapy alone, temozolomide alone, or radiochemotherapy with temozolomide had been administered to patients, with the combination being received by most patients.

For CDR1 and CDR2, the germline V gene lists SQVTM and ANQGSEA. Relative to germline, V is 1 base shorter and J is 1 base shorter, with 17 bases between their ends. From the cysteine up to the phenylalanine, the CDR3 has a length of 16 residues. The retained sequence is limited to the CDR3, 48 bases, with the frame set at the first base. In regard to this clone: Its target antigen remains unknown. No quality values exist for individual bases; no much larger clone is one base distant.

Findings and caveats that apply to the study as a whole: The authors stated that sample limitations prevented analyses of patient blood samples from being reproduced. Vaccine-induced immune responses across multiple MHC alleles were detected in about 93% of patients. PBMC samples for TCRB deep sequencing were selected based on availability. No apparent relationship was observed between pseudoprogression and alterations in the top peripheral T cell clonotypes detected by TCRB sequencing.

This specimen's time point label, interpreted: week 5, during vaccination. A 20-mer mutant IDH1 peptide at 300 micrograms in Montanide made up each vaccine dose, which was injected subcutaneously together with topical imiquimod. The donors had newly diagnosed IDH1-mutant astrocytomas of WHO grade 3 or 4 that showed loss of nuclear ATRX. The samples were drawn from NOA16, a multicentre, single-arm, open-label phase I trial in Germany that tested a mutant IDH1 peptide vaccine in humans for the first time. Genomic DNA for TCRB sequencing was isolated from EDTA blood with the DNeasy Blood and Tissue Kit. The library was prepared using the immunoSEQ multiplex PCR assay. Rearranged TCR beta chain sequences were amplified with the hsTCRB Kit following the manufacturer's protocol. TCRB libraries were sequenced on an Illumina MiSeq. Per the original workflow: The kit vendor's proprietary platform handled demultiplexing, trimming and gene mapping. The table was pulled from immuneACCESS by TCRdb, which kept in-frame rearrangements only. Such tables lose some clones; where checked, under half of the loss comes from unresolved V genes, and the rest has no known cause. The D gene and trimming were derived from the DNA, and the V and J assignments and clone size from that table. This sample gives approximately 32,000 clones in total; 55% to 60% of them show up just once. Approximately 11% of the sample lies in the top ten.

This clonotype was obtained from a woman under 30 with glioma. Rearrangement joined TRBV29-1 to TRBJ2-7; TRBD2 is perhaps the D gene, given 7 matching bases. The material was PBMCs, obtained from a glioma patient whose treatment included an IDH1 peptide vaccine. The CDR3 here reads CSVEGFRGGGSYEQYF. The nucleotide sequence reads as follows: TGCAGCGTTGAAGGGTTCAGGGGCGGGGGATCCTACGAGCAGTACTTC.